One and the same sample provided the 32 T cell receptor beta chains below, sequenced in a study of cytomegalovirus exposure and HLA in healthy donors. The PCR was carried out with 60 Vbeta primers and 13 Jbeta primers. Sequenced by immunoSEQ multiplex PCR; TCRdb stores in-frame clones only, minus some. The data hold roughly 190,000 clones, with around 75% observed a single time. The sample taken for sequencing was PBMCs. All receptors derive from a woman between 45 and 60 years old in good health and CMV-seronegative.

V usage is TRBV19 and J usage is TRBJ1-2, with 7 positions matching TRBD1. The trim removed 5 bases at V and 8 bases at J, leaving 17 bases unmatched. CDR1 is LNHDA and CDR2 is SQIVND in the germline V gene (reference sequence). This CDR3 has 16 residues. CDR3 amino acids: CASSAGGPGGNGGYTF. As DNA, the CDR3 is TGTGCCAGTAGTGCTGGAGGGCCAGGGGGGAATGGAGGCTACACCTTC.

The V gene is TRBV10-3, the J gene TRBJ1-4, with no clear D. Looked up from germline, CDR1 is ENHRY and CDR2 is SYGVKD. This CDR3 contains 14 residues. The germline V and J ends were trimmed by 0 bases and 4 bases, with 6 bases remaining between them. The CDR3, as DNA: TGTGCCATCAGTGAGTCCAGAAATAATGAAAAACTGTTTTTT. As protein: CAISESRNNEKLFF.

The V call is TRBV10-3, the J call TRBJ2-7, with D perhaps matching TRBD1 (6 bases). CDR1 ENHRY and CDR2 SYGVKD come from the germline V gene. The CDR3 consists of 13 residues. V lost 4 bases and J 4 bases, leaving 11 bases between the germline ends. The CDR3 sequence: CAISAPGQYEQYF. The CDR3 nucleotides are TGTGCCATCAGTGCGCCAGGACAGTACGAGCAGTACTTC.

The CDR3 DNA sequence: TGTGCCAGCAGCTTGGGACAGCTAAGGGCCTATGGCTACACCTTC. Protein: CASSLGQLRAYGYTF. The chain has TRBV5-6 and TRBJ1-2, with D tentatively TRBD1 (5 bases). The length of the CDR3 is 15 residues. Per germline, CDR1 SGHDT and CDR2 YYEEEE. Trimming stripped 0 bases from V and 4 bases from J, with 13 bases between.

The V and J genes are TRBV7-8 and TRBJ1-6; a weak D match, TRBD1 (5 bases). Germline values: CDR1 SGHVS, CDR2 FQNEAQ. The CDR3 totals 12 residues. V lost 3 bases, J lost 8 bases, and 5 bases lay in between. The CDR3 reads CASSFRDSPLHF. In nucleotides, the CDR3 is TGTGCCAGCAGCTTCAGGGATTCACCCCTCCACTTT.

In this sample, this clone turned up once. The gene calls are TRBV9 and TRBJ1-2; D possibly corresponds to TRBD1 (5 bases). V lost 0 bases, J lost 4 bases, and 13 bases lay in between. The CDR3 consists of 15 residues. CDR1 SGDLS and CDR2 YYNGEE come from the germline V gene. The CDR3 sequence: CASSVAGGDGYGYTF. The CDR3 coding sequence is TGTGCCAGCAGCGTAGCCGGGGGTGACGGCTATGGCTACACCTTC.

The CDR3 sequence is CASSQTGGGEKLFF. In DNA, the CDR3 is TGCGCCAGCAGCCAAACAGGGGGCGGCGAAAAACTGTTTTTT. This rearrangement joins TRBV4-1 to TRBJ1-4; 9 bases line up with TRBD1. This CDR3 contains 14 residues. CDR1 is MGHRA and CDR2 is YSYEKL in the germline V gene. The ends lost 2 bases at V and 8 bases at J; junction bases unmatched: 3.

This clone was seen a handful of times. The chain combines TRBV6-6 with TRBJ2-1, with 10 bases fitting TRBD2. Trimming at V came to 6 bases and at J to 10 bases, leaving 12 bases not matched to a gene. CDR1 and CDR2 (germline): MNHNY, SVGAGI (reference sequence). This CDR3 region has 15 residues. CDR3 nucleotide sequence: TGTGCCAGCAGGGCTAGCGGGGGCCAAGGTGGGGAGCAGTTCTTC. Translating it yields CASRASGGQGGEQFF.

This sequence joins TRBV5-8 and TRBJ1-5, with 8 bases lining up with TRBD1. Trimming took 3 bases from V and 2 from J; bases not matched to a gene: 10. The CDR3 runs 17 residues. CDR1 and CDR2 from the germline V gene are SGHTS and YDEGEE. This CDR3 is CASSSGQGLYGNQPQHF. The DNA for the CDR3 is TGTGCCAGCAGCTCAGGACAGGGACTTTATGGCAATCAGCCCCAGCATTTT.

This chain joins TRBV28 and TRBJ2-5, with D possibly being TRBD2 (6 bases). The J call may be incorrect, as the DNA end agrees better with TRBJ2-7. The V gene's germline CDR1 is MDHEN and CDR2 SYDVKM. This CDR3 is built from 14 residues. Here the CDR3 DNA reads TGTGCCAGCAGTAAGTCCGGGACGGGGGACGAGCAGTACTTC. Translation: CASSKSGTGDEQYF.

This clone was counted a few times. The V call is TRBV5-1, the J call TRBJ2-1, with 10 nucleotides matching TRBD1. Germline values: CDR1 SGHRS, CDR2 YFSETQ. This CDR3 contains 15 residues. The ends lost 0 bases at V and 7 bases at J; junction bases unmatched: 4. As DNA, the CDR3 is TGCGCCAGCAGCTTGGTCGGGACAGGGGCAAATGAGCAGTTCTTC. As protein: CASSLVGTGANEQFF.

The CDR3 region has the DNA TGCGCCAGCAGCTTGATCCAGGGCAGGACAAAACTGTTTTTT. It translates to CASSLIQGRTKLFF. J is TRBJ1-4 and V is TRBV5-1, with D possibly TRBD1 on 5 matching bases. CDR1 is SGHRS, CDR2 YFSETQ, per germline. V was clipped by 1 base and J by 10 bases, with 14 bases between them. The CDR3 spans 14 residues.

The V and J genes are TRBV19 and TRBJ2-3, with 10 bases fitting TRBD2. The germline CDR1 and CDR2 sequences are LNHDA and SQIVND (reference sequence). The CDR3 has 16 residues. V gave up 4 bases and J gave up 5 bases; unmatched junction bases: 9. The CDR3 region has the DNA TGTGCCAGTAGTAAAAAAGCGGGAGGGCCATTAGATACGCAGTATTTT. Its translation is CASSKKAGGPLDTQYF.

On this clone: One junction end does not reproduce the germline sequence, and a read error may be involved. The rearrangement uses TRBV7-9 and TRBJ1-1; TRBD1 matches 7 bases. Germline CDR1 reads SEHNR; CDR2 reads FQNEAQ (reference sequence). The CDR3 is 16 residues long. The CDR3: CSSSRNRGAMNTEAFF. In DNA, the CDR3 is TGTTCCAGCAGCAGAAACAGGGGAGCCATGAACACTGAAGCTTTCTTT.

The chain recombines TRBV2 with TRBJ2-3; D may be TRBD1 (5 bases). This CDR3 contains 14 residues. Germline V lookup: CDR1 SNHLY, CDR2 FYNNEI. V dropped 4 bases and J dropped 3 bases, with 11 bases sitting between them. The CDR3 loop is CASSVIGATDTQYF. The CDR3 DNA reads as TGTGCCAGCAGTGTAATAGGGGCAACAGATACGCAGTATTTT.

This chain joins TRBV7-9 and TRBJ1-1; maybe TRBD1 (6 bases). V dropped 3 bases and J dropped 3 bases, with 8 bases sitting between them. From germline, CDR1 is SEHNR and CDR2 FQNEAQ (reference sequence). The CDR3 contains 13 residues. The CDR3 protein is CASSLAGDTEAFF. CDR3 nucleotides: TGTGCCAGCAGCTTGGCAGGGGACACTGAAGCTTTCTTT.

The V gene is TRBV21-1, the J gene TRBJ1-1; whether TRBD1, the table's D call, matches the DNA was not checked. TRBV21-1 is deemed a pseudogene. The CDR3 length is 14 residues. The CDR3 reads CASTTGEMNTEAFF. The CDR3 nucleotides are TGTGCCAGTACGACAGGGGAGATGAACACTGAAGCTTTCTTT.

This clone has only one observation. In DNA form, the CDR3 reads TGTGCCAGTAGCCCGAGGACAGGAGGGCCGTATGAGCAGTTCTTC. It is translated as CASSPRTGGPYEQFF. The V gene is TRBV19, the J gene TRBJ2-1, with D tentatively TRBD1 (7 bases). Germline V lookup: CDR1 LNHDA, CDR2 SQIVND (reference sequence). CDR3 length: 15 residues. The V end lost 6 bases, the J end lost 8 bases, and 20 bases lay between the germline ends.

The J gene is TRBJ1-5, the V gene TRBV6-6; 12 nucleotides align to TRBD1. Trimming took 10 bases from V and 5 from J; bases not matched to a gene: 12. The CDR3 loop spans 16 amino acids. Germline assignment: CDR1 MNHNY and CDR2 SVGAGI (reference sequence). The CDR3 is CATAGAGTGGYQPQHF. Here the CDR3 DNA reads TGTGCCACCGCCGGGGCGGGGACAGGGGGCTATCAGCCCCAGCATTTT.

V is TRBV6-1 and J is TRBJ1-6; weak D call: TRBD1 (6 bases). The germline V gene has CDR1 MNHNS and CDR2 SASEGT. The germline V and J ends were trimmed by 2 bases and 5 bases, with 16 bases remaining between them. The CDR3 is 17 residues long. The CDR3 loop reads CASSESKLGADNSPLHF. CDR3 in DNA: TGTGCCAGCAGTGAATCTAAGCTGGGGGCGGATAATTCACCCCTCCACTTT.

The chain recombines TRBV5-1 with TRBJ1-6, with TRBD1 matching over 7 bases. J gave up 2 bases and V 2 bases, and 7 bases lay outside the gene matches. This CDR3 spans 17 amino acids. CDR1 and CDR2 (germline): SGHRS, YFSETQ. The DNA of the CDR3 is TGCGCCAGCAGCTTTACAGGGGATGGGACCTATAATTCACCCCTCCACTTT. Translating it yields CASSFTGDGTYNSPLHF. Filled out from reference TRBV5-1 and TRBJ1-6, the complete variable domain reads KAGVTQTPRYLIKTRGQQVTLSCSPISGHRSVSWYQQTPGQGLQFLFEYFSETQRNKGNFPGRFSGRQFSNSRSEMNVSTLELGDSALYLCASSFTGDGTYNSPLHFGNGTRLTVT.

The rearrangement joins TRBV20-1 to TRBJ1-1; D gene unclear. This CDR3 has 11 residues. The V end was cut by 5 bases, the J end by 8 bases, with 12 bases between. CDR1 is DFQATT and CDR2 is SNEGSKA in the germline V gene (reference sequence). CDR3 nucleotide sequence: TGCAGTGCTTTTCCTGGCAGGGAAGCTTTCTTT. This translates into CSAFPGREAFF.

The chain carries TRBV10-1 and TRBJ2-7, with 9 nucleotides matching TRBD2. CDR3 length: 15 residues. J was trimmed by 1 base and V by 9 bases; bases with no gene match: 10. The germline gives CDR1 WNHNN, CDR2 SYGVQD (reference sequence). The chain's CDR3 is CARTRGSGRSYEQYF. The CDR3, as DNA: TGCGCCAGAACGAGAGGTAGCGGGAGATCCTACGAGCAGTACTTC.

The chain carries TRBV15 and TRBJ1-1, with 7 bases fitting TRBD1. This CDR3 is 14 amino acids long. The trim removed 5 bases at V and 7 bases at J, leaving 10 bases unmatched. The germline V gene has CDR1 LNHNV and CDR2 YYDKDF (reference sequence). The chain's CDR3 is CATSPGGQICEAFF. As DNA, the CDR3 is TGTGCCACCAGCCCCGGGGGACAGATCTGTGAAGCTTTCTTT. Filled out from reference TRBV15 and TRBJ1-1, the complete variable domain reads DAMVIQNPRYQVTQFGKPVTLSCSQTLNHNVMYWYQQKSSQAPKLLFHYYDKDFNNEADTPDNFQSRRPNTSFCFLDIRSPGLGDTAMYLCATSPGGQICEAFFGQGTRLTVV.

The DNA for the CDR3 is TGTGCCAGCAGCTTACTGAGCTCCTACGAGCAGTACTTC. This translates into CASSLLSSYEQYF. The chain recombines TRBV11-3 with TRBJ2-7; D gene unclear. The germline gives CDR1 SGHNT, CDR2 YENEEA. The CDR3 runs to 13 residues. V lost 2 bases to trimming and J lost 0 bases, with 5 bases between them.

This chain joins TRBV7-9 and TRBJ2-7, with TRBD1 matching 9 bases. Germline V gene sequence: CDR1 SEHNR, CDR2 FQNEAQ (reference sequence). V was pared by 5 bases and J by 6 bases, with 5 bases of the junction left unmatched. The CDR3 runs 13 residues. This chain's CDR3 is CASSAGQGSEQYF. CDR3 DNA: TGTGCCAGCAGCGCCGGACAGGGGTCCGAGCAGTACTTC.

This chain uses TRBV28 with TRBJ2-7; the D is unclear. V lost 5 bases and J 2 bases, leaving 16 bases between the germline ends. The CDR3 totals 15 residues. The V gene's germline CDR1 is MDHEN and CDR2 SYDVKM. CDR3 DNA: TGTGCCAGCAGTCCCAGACTCATAAAACCCTACGAGCAGTACTTC. Encoded protein: CASSPRLIKPYEQYF.

Notes on this clone: Compared with germline, one end of the junction differs, possibly owing to a read error. The chain is built from TRBV9 and TRBJ2-2; 12 bases fit TRBD1. CDR1 SGDLS and CDR2 YYNGEE come from the germline V gene. This CDR3 is built from 17 residues. The CDR3 nucleotides are TGTGCCAGCAGCGTAAGGGGACAGGGGGCGAAGACCGGGGAGCTGTTTTTT. Protein product: CASSVRGQGAKTGELFF.

V and J are TRBV19 and TRBJ1-1; D possibly corresponds to TRBD1 (6 bases). The ends were cut back, 7 bases at V and 2 bases at J, with 14 bases in the middle. CDR1 and CDR2 from the germline V gene are LNHDA and SQIVND (reference sequence). The CDR3 sequence is 14 residues long. CDR3 sequence (DNA): TGTGCCAGTATAGGACAGACAATTAACACTGAAGCTTTCTTT. Its protein product is CASIGQTINTEAFF.

This clone was seen a few times. The chain carries TRBV5-4 and TRBJ2-2; D ambiguous. Germline CDR1 SGHNT, CDR2 YYREEE (reference sequence). The CDR3 has 12 residues. V lost 2 bases, J lost 6 bases, and 5 bases lay in between. CDR3 DNA: TGTGCCAGCAGCTTAGTAGCCGGGGAGCTGTTTTTT. Protein sequence: CASSLVAGELFF.

The rearrangement joins TRBV6-5 to TRBJ2-2, with a possible D match to TRBD2 (6 bases). V gave up 4 bases and J gave up 2 bases, with 14 bases separating them. The CDR3 contains 16 residues. The germline V gene encodes CDR1 MNHEY and CDR2 SVGAGI. CDR3 loop: CASSLLGGFNTGELFF. DNA of the CDR3: TGTGCCAGCAGTTTGTTGGGGGGTTTCAACACCGGGGAGCTGTTTTTT.

The chain joins TRBV11-2 to TRBJ2-7; 9 positions match TRBD1. V lost 3 bases to trimming and J lost 2 bases; unmatched junction nucleotides: 2. CDR1 SGHAT and CDR2 FQNNGV come from the germline V gene. The CDR3 is made up of 14 amino acids. CDR3 DNA: TGTGCCAGCAGCTTGGGGACAGGGACCTACGAGCAGTACTTC. It specifies CASSLGTGTYEQYF.